These 21 T cell receptor beta chains originate from one sample sequenced in a study of shared clonotypes between healthy human individuals. Terminally differentiated effector memory CD45RA+ cells were excluded by CCR7 positive selection of CD45RO-negative cells. Libraries were prepared by immunoSEQ multiplex PCR; TCRdb keeps only in-frame clonotypes and omits some of them. Among around 2,000,000 clones, 85% to 95% were seen once, and the ten largest hold less than 1.5%. The sequenced sample was naive CD8+ T cells sorted from blood. These receptors were collected from a young man in good health.

The chain employs TRBV5-6 and TRBJ1-1, with D hard to call. Germline assignment: CDR1 SGHDT and CDR2 YYEEEE. The ends were cut back, 5 bases at V and 0 bases at J, with 11 bases in the middle. The CDR3 extends over 14 amino acids. CDR3 residues: CASRITALNTEAFF. The CDR3 coding sequence is TGTGCCAGCAGAATCACGGCGTTGAACACTGAAGCTTTCTTT.

The table lists this clone with a count of one. V is TRBV10-3 and J is TRBJ2-3; D is perhaps TRBD2 (5 bases). The V gene lost 7 bases and the J gene lost 2 bases, with 10 bases spanning the gap. The CDR3 loop spans 13 amino acids. The V gene's germline CDR1 is ENHRY and CDR2 SYGVKD. CDR3 nucleotide sequence: TGTGCCATCACGGGAAGGGACACAGATACGCAGTATTTT. Translated, it gives CAITGRDTDTQYF.

The chain combines TRBV30 with TRBJ2-1, with 12 bases lining up with TRBD2. The trim removed 2 bases at V and 7 bases at J, leaving 9 bases unmatched. CDR3 size: 16 residues. Germline V gene data show CDR1 as GTSNPN and CDR2 as SVGIG (reference sequence). The CDR3 loop reads CAWSSSPGLAGNEQFF. CDR3 bases: TGTGCCTGGAGTTCTTCACCGGGACTAGCGGGTAATGAGCAGTTCTTC.

This clone was recorded only once. This chain links TRBV5-1 with TRBJ2-1; 15 bases match TRBD2. Germline lookup yields CDR1 SGHRS and CDR2 YFSETQ. The CDR3 runs to 16 residues. The V and J ends lost 4 bases and 4 bases, in that order; junction bases with no gene match: 3. The CDR3 sequence is CASSIGTSGGYNEQFF. The CDR3 nucleotides read TGCGCCAGCAGCATCGGGACTAGCGGGGGGTACAATGAGCAGTTCTTC.

The rearrangement joins TRBV15 to TRBJ1-4; 10 bases match TRBD1. The V and J ends lost 9 bases and 4 bases, in that order; junction bases with no gene match: 2. The CDR3 runs 13 residues. Per the germline V gene, CDR1 is LNHNV and CDR2 is YYDKDF (reference sequence). CDR3 sequence reads: CATGQGHNEKLFF. In nucleotides, the CDR3 is TGTGCCACGGGACAGGGGCATAATGAAAAACTGTTTTTT.

This chain links TRBV7-9 with TRBJ2-7; 7 positions match TRBD1. V gave up 5 bases and J gave up 3 bases; unmatched junction bases: 13. The CDR3 covers 16 residues. CDR1 and CDR2 from the germline V gene are SEHNR and FQNEAQ (reference sequence). The CDR3 sequence: CASSPPGDRVNYEQYF. The CDR3 bases are TGTGCCAGCAGCCCGCCAGGGGACAGAGTAAACTACGAGCAGTACTTC.

The chain recombines TRBV4-1 with TRBJ1-2; D gene unclear. The germline CDR1 and CDR2 sequences are MGHRA and YSYEKL. The CDR3 is 15 residues long. The ends were cut back, 1 base at V and 8 bases at J, with 17 bases in the middle. This CDR3 is CASSQARGQLWGYTF. CDR3 bases: TGCGCCAGCAGCCAAGCAAGAGGGCAGCTGTGGGGCTACACCTTC.

In its sample, this clone was seen once. The rearrangement joins TRBV10-3 to TRBJ2-3; D not resolved. The CDR3 runs to 13 residues. The germline V and J ends were trimmed by 8 bases and 0 bases, with 9 bases remaining between them. The germline gives CDR1 ENHRY, CDR2 SYGVKD. For the CDR3, the DNA is TGTGCCATCCGGCGTACTAGCACAGATACGCAGTATTTT. Protein product: CAIRRTSTDTQYF.

The chain has TRBV7-9 and TRBJ2-5, with D possibly matching TRBD1 (6 bases). V shed 1 base and J shed 5 bases, with 14 bases lying between them. This CDR3 comprises 15 residues. Germline CDR1 SEHNR, CDR2 FQNEAQ (reference sequence). DNA for the CDR3: TGTGCCAGCAGCTTAGTTCCAGGGGATCGTGAGACCCAGTACTTC. Its protein is CASSLVPGDRETQYF.

This clone has a single count. This chain connects TRBV11-2 to TRBJ1-1; D call uncertain. This CDR3 has 13 residues. Trimming shortened V by 3 bases and J by 4 bases, and 9 bases separated the two germline ends. Germline V CDR1 and CDR2: SGHAT, FQNNGV. The CDR3 sequence is CASSFEVGTEAFF. The CDR3 DNA reads TGTGCCAGCAGCTTCGAGGTAGGCACTGAAGCTTTCTTT.

The rearrangement uses TRBV4-1 and TRBJ2-5; the match to TRBD1 covers 7 bases. Germline CDR1 MGHRA, CDR2 YSYEKL. CDR3 length: 15 amino acids. Germline trimming cut 2 bases from V and 2 bases from J; bases unmatched to any gene: 5. The CDR3 protein is CASSQTGVLQETQYF. CDR3 DNA sequence: TGCGCCAGCAGCCAAACAGGGGTCTTACAAGAGACCCAGTACTTC.

This chain connects TRBV14 to TRBJ1-6; D is ambiguous. There are 13 residues in the CDR3. V was cut by 6 bases and J by 6 bases, with 9 bases left in between. CDR1 is SGHDN, CDR2 FVKESK, per germline. CDR3 residues: CASSYGFNSPLHF. The CDR3 coding sequence is TGTGCCAGCAGTTACGGCTTTAATTCACCCCTCCACTTT.

V gene TRBV4-3 combines with J gene TRBJ2-5; D gene uncertain. Trimming shortened V by 0 bases and J by 0 bases, and 14 bases separated the two germline ends. The CDR3 has 17 amino acids. Germline assignment: CDR1 LGHNA and CDR2 YSLEER. CDR3 in DNA: TGCGCCAGCAGCCAAGATTCCCGCGGAGTCTACCAAGAGACCCAGTACTTC. Protein sequence: CASSQDSRGVYQETQYF.

V usage is TRBV9 and J usage is TRBJ2-1, with a weak D call TRBD2 (7 bases). Per germline, CDR1 SGDLS and CDR2 YYNGEE. Trimming left V 0 bases short and J 5 bases short, with 12 bases between. This CDR3 is built from 15 residues. The CDR3 loop reads CASSVVGGLHNEQFF. The CDR3 DNA sequence: TGTGCCAGCAGCGTAGTAGGGGGACTACACAATGAGCAGTTCTTC.

The V gene is TRBV5-6, the J gene TRBJ1-4; the D gene is possibly TRBD1 (5 bases). V was cut by 4 bases and J by 8 bases, with 12 bases left in between. This CDR3 contains 13 residues. Germline V gene sequence: CDR1 SGHDT, CDR2 YYEEEE. CDR3 sequence: CASSPPGDEKLFF. The CDR3 nucleotides read TGTGCCAGCAGCCCCCCCGGGGACGAAAAACTGTTTTTT.

The chain employs TRBV2 and TRBJ1-4; maybe TRBD1 (6 bases). V lost 8 bases and J 7 bases, leaving 11 bases between the germline ends. The germline V gene has CDR1 SNHLY and CDR2 FYNNEI. The CDR3 consists of 12 residues. CDR3 nucleotides: TGTGCCAGCTCGGGGGCGCGTGAAAAACTGTTTTTT. Its translation: CASSGAREKLFF.

The genes are TRBV28 and TRBJ2-3; D possibly corresponds to TRBD1 (5 bases). The CDR3 is made up of 15 amino acids. V was clipped by 7 bases and J by 1 base, with 15 bases between them. CDR1 and CDR2 from the germline V gene are MDHEN and SYDVKM. This CDR3 is CASKPLDMGTDTQYF. Written as DNA, the CDR3 is TGTGCCAGCAAACCCTTGGACATGGGCACAGATACGCAGTATTTT.

The CDR3 is CASSSLAGESPGELFF. The CDR3 DNA sequence: TGTGCCAGCAGTTCCCTAGCGGGAGAAAGTCCCGGGGAGCTGTTTTTT. The gene calls are TRBV6-6 and TRBJ2-2; 10 nucleotides agree with TRBD2. The CDR3 sequence is 16 residues long. V was clipped by 4 bases and J by 6 bases; unmatched bases: 8. Germline V gene sequence: CDR1 MNHNY, CDR2 SVGAGI (reference sequence).

A note on this clone: The sample has other DNA sequences that encode this CDR3 too. V and J are TRBV19 and TRBJ2-7, with TRBD2 matching over 11 bases. CDR1 is LNHDA, CDR2 SQIVND, per germline (reference sequence). J lost 4 bases, V lost 3 bases, and 2 bases had no gene match. The CDR3 has 14 amino acids. DNA of the CDR3: TGTGCCAGTAGTATTGGACTAGCGGGTTACGAGCAGTACTTC. Protein sequence: CASSIGLAGYEQYF.

In the case of this clone: This specimen includes other DNA sequences encoding the same CDR3. This chain uses TRBV28 with TRBJ2-5, with unresolved D. The CDR3 is 11 amino acids. From germline, CDR1 is MDHEN and CDR2 SYDVKM. V lost 3 bases and J lost 5, with 4 bases in between. The CDR3 DNA reads as TGTGCCAGCAGTTTTAGTGAGACCCAGTACTTC. It translates to CASSFSETQYF.

The chain employs TRBV6-5 and TRBJ2-1; 9 bases are a match to TRBD2. The germline V gene encodes CDR1 MNHEY and CDR2 SVGAGI. V gave up 1 base and J gave up 3 bases; unmatched junction bases: 4. There are 16 residues in the CDR3. Here the CDR3 reads CASSYYAGGLYNEQFF. The DNA of the CDR3 is TGTGCCAGCAGTTACTATGCGGGAGGGCTCTACAATGAGCAGTTCTTC.